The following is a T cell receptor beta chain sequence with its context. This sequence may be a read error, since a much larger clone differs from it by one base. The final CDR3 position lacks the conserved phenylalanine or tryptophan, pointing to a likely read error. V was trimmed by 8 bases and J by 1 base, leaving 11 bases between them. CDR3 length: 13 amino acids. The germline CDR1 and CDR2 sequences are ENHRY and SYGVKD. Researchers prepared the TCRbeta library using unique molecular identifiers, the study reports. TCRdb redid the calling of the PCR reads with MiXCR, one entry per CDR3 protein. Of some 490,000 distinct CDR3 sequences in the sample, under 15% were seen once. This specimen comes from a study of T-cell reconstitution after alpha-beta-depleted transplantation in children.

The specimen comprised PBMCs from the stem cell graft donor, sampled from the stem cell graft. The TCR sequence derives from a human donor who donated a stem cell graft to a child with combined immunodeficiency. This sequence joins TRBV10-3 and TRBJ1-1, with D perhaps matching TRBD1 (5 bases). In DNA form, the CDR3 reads TGTGCCATCCTGGGGGTGGGGAACACTGAAGCTTTCTAT. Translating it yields CAILGVGNTEAFY.